This T cell receptor (beta chain) originates from a study of beta chain features in type 1 diabetes. Study-wide findings and caveats: Sampled from patients, naive, central memory and Treg TCRB repertoires appeared more similar than those sampled from healthy donors. HLA influence on TCRB rearrangement stayed unresolved here.

There are a few counts of this clone. Its specificity is not known. The junction had 3 bases not matched to a gene; V was cut back by 4 bases and J by 4 bases. The V gene's germline CDR1 is SGHVS and CDR2 FNYEAQ. The CDR3 runs 14 residues. The whole isolated RNA underwent reverse transcription, so sequencing captured expressed TCRB transcripts. Clones were read by immunoSEQ multiplex PCR, and TCRdb kept only the in-frame ones, dropping some. Of about 130,000 clones in the sample, 9.2% were seen once. Sorted populations all had greater than 95% purity. Source material: central memory CD4+ T cells from blood. This sequence originates from a man younger than 35 in good health. This chain uses TRBV7-6 with TRBJ1-1, with 10 bases that match TRBD1. CDR3 bases: TGTGCCAGCAGCTCGGGACAGGGGATCACTGAAGCTTTCTTT. Amino acids: CASSSGQGITEAFF.